This record looks at one T cell receptor beta chain sequence and its context. What it binds is unknown. This entry comes from a study of shared clonotypes between healthy human individuals. Study conclusions and caveats: Few donors restricted represented genetic and exposure-history diversity.

Sorted-subset replicate PCR reactions were performed with approximately 0.2 ug DNA, corresponding to some 32,000 T cell genomes. Measured with immunoSEQ multiplex PCR; TCRdb has only the in-frame clones, and not every one. Counted here are some 690,000 clones, 90% occurring once; the ten biggest clones make up less than 40%. V dropped 2 bases and J dropped 3 bases, with 14 bases sitting between them. CDR1 and CDR2 from the germline V gene are SNHLY and FYNNEI. The CDR3 length is 15 residues. This chain links TRBV2 with TRBJ2-7, with D maybe TRBD2 (6 bases). The sequenced material came from memory CD8+ T cells from PBMCs. Subset noted: CD45RO+ cells pooled with CCR7-negative TemRA cells. The clonotype was recovered from a man aged 18 to 29 in good health. Some clones in this sample may be carry-over from other donors' samples. CDR3: CASSENSWTNYEQYF. The CDR3 DNA reads as TGTGCCAGCAGTGAAAATTCGTGGACTAACTACGAGCAGTACTTC.